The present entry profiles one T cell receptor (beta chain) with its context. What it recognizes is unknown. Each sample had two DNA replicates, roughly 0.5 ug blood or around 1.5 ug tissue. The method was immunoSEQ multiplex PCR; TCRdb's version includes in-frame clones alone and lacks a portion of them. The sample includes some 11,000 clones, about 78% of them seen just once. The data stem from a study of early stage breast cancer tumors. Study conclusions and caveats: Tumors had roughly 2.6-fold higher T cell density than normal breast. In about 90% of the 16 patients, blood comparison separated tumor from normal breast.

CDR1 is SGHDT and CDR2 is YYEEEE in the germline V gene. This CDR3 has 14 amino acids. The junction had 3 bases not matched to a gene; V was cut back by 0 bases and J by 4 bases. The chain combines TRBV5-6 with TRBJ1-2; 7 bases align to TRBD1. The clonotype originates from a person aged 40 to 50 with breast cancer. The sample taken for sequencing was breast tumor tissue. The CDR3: CASSLGTGGYGYTF. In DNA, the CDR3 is TGTGCCAGCAGCTTGGGGACAGGTGGCTATGGCTACACCTTC.